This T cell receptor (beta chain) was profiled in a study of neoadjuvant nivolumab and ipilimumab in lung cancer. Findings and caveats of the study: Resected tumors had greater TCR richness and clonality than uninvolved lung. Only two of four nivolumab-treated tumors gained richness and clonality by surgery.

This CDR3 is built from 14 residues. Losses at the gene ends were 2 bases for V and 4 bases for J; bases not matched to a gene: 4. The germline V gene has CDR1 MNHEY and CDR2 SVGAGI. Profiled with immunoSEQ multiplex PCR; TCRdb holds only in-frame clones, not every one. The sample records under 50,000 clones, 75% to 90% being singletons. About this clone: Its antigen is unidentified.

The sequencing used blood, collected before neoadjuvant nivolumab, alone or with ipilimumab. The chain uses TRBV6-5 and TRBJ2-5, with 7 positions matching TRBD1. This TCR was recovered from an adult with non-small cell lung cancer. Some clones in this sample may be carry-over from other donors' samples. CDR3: CASSYRPGGETQYF. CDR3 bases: TGTGCCAGCAGTTACCGGCCAGGGGGAGAGACCCAGTACTTC.